What follows are 4 T cell receptor beta chains derived from one specimen sequenced in a study of blood T cell repertoires in COVID-19. TCRdb keeps only in-frame clones here, not all; method: immunoSEQ multiplex PCR. The repertoire holds 55,000 to 75,000 clones, with around 82% as singletons. The sequenced material came from peripheral blood. These receptors all come from an elderly man with active COVID-19.

The genes are TRBV4-1 and TRBJ1-6, with D perhaps TRBD1 (6 bases). Germline CDR1 MGHRA, CDR2 YSYEKL. This CDR3 is built from 15 residues. V shed 2 bases and J shed 10 bases, with 15 bases lying between them. CDR3 sequence reads: CASSQTTGSNSPLHF. In nucleotides, the CDR3 is TGCGCCAGCAGCCAAACTACAGGGTCTAACTCACCCCTCCACTTT.

This chain links TRBV25-1 with TRBJ2-7; no firm D call. CDR3 length: 11 amino acids. The germline V gene encodes CDR1 MGHDK and CDR2 SYGVNS. The germline V and J ends were trimmed by 3 bases and 8 bases, with 8 bases remaining between them. The CDR3 coding sequence is TGTGCCAGCAGTGATAGTCACCAGCAGTACTTC. It encodes CASSDSHQQYF.

Here the CDR3 DNA reads TGCGCCAGCAGTGGGACTAGCGATGAGCAGTTCTTC. This encodes CASSGTSDEQFF. This chain links TRBV5-1 with TRBJ2-1; 10 bases map to TRBD2. The V segment lost 5 bases and the J segment 8 bases; nucleotides outside the gene matches: 1. The CDR3 extends over 12 amino acids. Per germline, CDR1 SGHRS and CDR2 YFSETQ.

V and J are TRBV5-1 and TRBJ2-3, with 11 bases aligning to TRBD1. With 4 bases clipped from V and 2 bases from J, the junction kept 6 bases outside the gene matches. The CDR3 contains 16 residues. Germline V gene sequence: CDR1 SGHRS, CDR2 YFSETQ. The DNA for the CDR3 is TGCGCCAGCAGCCATGGGACAGGGGGGAACACAGATACGCAGTATTTT. It specifies CASSHGTGGNTDTQYF.